This TCR beta chain is drawn from a study of identical twins. TCRdb ran MiXCR on the 5' RACE reads and lists one entry per CDR3 protein. The data contain about 530,000 distinct CDR3 sequences, 13% to 15% of them singletons. Comment on this clonotype: Its antigen is not identified.

Germline V gives CDR1 MNHNS, CDR2 SASEGT. The CDR3 has 15 residues. The V end was cut by 1 base, the J end by 6 bases, with 12 bases between. The study's findings and limits: Out-of-frame alpha sequences that twins shared showed excess low generation probability.

This sample was shared with a second study, whose subject was yellow fever vaccine responses in identical twins.

What was sequenced was CD4+ T cells sorted from blood. The TCR originated in a woman under 30 in good health. The V call is TRBV6-1, the J call TRBJ2-2; D is ambiguous. The CDR3 protein is CASSEGSSVSGELFF. For the CDR3, the DNA is TGTGCCAGCAGTGAAGGAAGCAGTGTATCCGGGGAGCTGTTTTTT.